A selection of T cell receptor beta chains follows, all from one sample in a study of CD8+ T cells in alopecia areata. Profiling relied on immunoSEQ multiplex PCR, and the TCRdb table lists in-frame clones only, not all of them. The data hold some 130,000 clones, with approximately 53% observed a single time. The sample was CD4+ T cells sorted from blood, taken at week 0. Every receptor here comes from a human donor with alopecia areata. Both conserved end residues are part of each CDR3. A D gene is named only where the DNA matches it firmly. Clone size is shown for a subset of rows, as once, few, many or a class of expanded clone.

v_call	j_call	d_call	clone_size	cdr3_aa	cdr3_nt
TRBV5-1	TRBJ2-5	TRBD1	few	CASSHYGQATSGETQYF	TGCGCCAGCAGCCACTACGGACAGGCGACTTCAGGGGAGACCCAGTACTTC
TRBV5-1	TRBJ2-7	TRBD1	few	CASREQGRGYEQYF	TGCGCCAGCAGAGAACAGGGGCGAGGCTACGAGCAGTACTTC
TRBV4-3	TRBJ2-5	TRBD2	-	CASSQVPSGGETQYF	TGCGCCAGCAGCCAAGTCCCTAGCGGGGGTGAGACCCAGTACTTC
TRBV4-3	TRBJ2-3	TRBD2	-	CASSQEGTSGDTQYF	TGCGCCAGCAGCCAAGAGGGGACTAGTGGGGATACGCAGTATTTT
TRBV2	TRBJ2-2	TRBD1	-	CASSLTGGGTGELFF	TGTGCCAGCAGTCTAACAGGGGGCGGGACCGGGGAGCTGTTTTTT
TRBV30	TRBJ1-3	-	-	CAWSVRGGLGNTIYF	TGTGCCTGGAGTGTACGGGGCGGCCTGGGAAACACCATATATTTT
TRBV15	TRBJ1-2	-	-	CATSRDRNGYTF	TGTGCCACCAGCAGAGATAGAAATGGCTACACCTTC
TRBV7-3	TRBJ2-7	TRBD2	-	CASSPPTRGLAASSYEQYF	TGTGCCAGCAGCCCCCCGACCCGGGGACTAGCGGCGAGCTCCTACGAGCAGTACTTC
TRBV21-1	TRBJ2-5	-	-	CASIYRWEETQYF	TGTGCCAGCATCTACAGGTGGGAAGAGACCCAGTACTTC
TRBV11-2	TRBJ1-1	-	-	CASSSSWHEAFF	TGTGCCAGCAGCTCCAGCTGGCATGAAGCTTTCTTT
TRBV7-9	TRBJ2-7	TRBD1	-	CASGRTGAFYEQYF	TGTGCCAGCGGCCGGACAGGGGCTTTCTACGAGCAGTACTTC
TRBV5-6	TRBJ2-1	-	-	CASSAEEDEQKRQFF	TGTGCCAGCAGCGCGGAGGAGGATGAACAAAAACGACAGTTCTTC
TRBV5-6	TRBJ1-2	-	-	CASSLVFGGRVGYTF	TGTGCCAGCAGCTTGGTGTTTGGCGGACGGGTAGGCTACACCTTC
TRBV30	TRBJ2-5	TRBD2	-	CAWSVGTSGSEETQYF	TGTGCCTGGAGTGTCGGGACTAGCGGGAGCGAAGAGACCCAGTACTTC
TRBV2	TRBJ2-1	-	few	CASSEGQENEQFF	TGTGCCAGCAGTGAAGGGCAGGAAAATGAGCAGTTCTTC
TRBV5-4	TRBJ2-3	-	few	CASSRKVASDTQYF	TGTGCCAGCAGCCGCAAGGTTGCGTCAGATACGCAGTATTTT
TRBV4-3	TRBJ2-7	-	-	CASSLHKTDSYEQYF	TGCGCCAGCAGCCTCCACAAAACCGACAGTTACGAGCAGTACTTC
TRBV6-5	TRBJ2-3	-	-	CASKLAGTDTQYF	TGTGCCAGCAAGCTAGCCGGCACAGATACGCAGTATTTT
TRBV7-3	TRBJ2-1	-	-	CASSTDWGNEQFF	TGTGCCAGCAGCACGGACTGGGGGAATGAGCAGTTCTTC
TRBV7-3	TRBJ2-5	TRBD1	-	CASSSDRGETQYF	TGTGCCAGCAGCTCTGACAGGGGAGAGACCCAGTACTTC
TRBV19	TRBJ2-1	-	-	CASRSIPGSREQFF	TGTGCCAGTAGATCAATTCCGGGGAGCAGGGAGCAGTTCTTC
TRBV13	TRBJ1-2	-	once	CASSLLRVGHPYGYTF	TGTGCCAGCAGCTTGCTCCGGGTAGGCCATCCCTATGGCTACACCTTC
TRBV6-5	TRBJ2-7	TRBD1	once	CASSLTGNRYEQYF	TGTGCCAGCAGTCTGACAGGGAACCGTTACGAGCAGTACTTC
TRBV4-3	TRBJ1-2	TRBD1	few	CASSQDRGDYGYTF	TGCGCCAGCAGCCAGGACAGGGGGGACTATGGCTACACCTTC
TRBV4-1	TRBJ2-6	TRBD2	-	CASSPPSGGAGANVLTF	TGCGCCAGCAGTCCCCCTAGCGGGGGGGCTGGGGCCAACGTCCTGACTTTC
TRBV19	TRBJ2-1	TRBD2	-	CASSITGGGNEQFF	TGTGCCAGTAGTATCACGGGAGGGGGCAATGAGCAGTTCTTC
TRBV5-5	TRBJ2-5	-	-	CASSLAGVQETQYF	TGTGCCAGCAGCTTGGCGGGGGTTCAAGAGACCCAGTACTTC
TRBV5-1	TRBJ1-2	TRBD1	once	CASSLAGGGDYGYTF	TGCGCCAGCAGCTTGGCTGGAGGGGGCGACTATGGCTACACCTTC
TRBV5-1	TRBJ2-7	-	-	CASSLVGDYEQYF	TGCGCCAGCAGCTTGGTCGGAGACTACGAGCAGTACTTC
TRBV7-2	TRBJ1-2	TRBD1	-	CASSARTGSVSTF	TGTGCCAGCAGCGCCCGGACAGGTTCGGTCTCCACCTTC
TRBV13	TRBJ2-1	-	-	CASSLSQGRTGSINEQFF	TGTGCCAGCAGTCTAAGCCAGGGGAGGACAGGCTCTATTAATGAGCAGTTCTTC
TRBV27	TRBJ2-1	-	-	CASSLVSQGDEQFF	TGTGCCAGCAGTTTAGTTTCCCAGGGAGATGAGCAGTTCTTC
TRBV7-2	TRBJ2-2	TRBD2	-	CASSLLRQGGTGELFF	TGTGCCAGCAGCTTACTTCGCCAGGGAGGGACCGGGGAGCTGTTTTTT
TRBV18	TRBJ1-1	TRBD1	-	CASSPGTGGIVAEAFF	TGTGCCAGCTCACCTGGGACAGGGGGTATCGTAGCTGAAGCTTTCTTT